This entry lists 30 T cell receptor beta chains sequenced from one sample in a study of cytomegalovirus exposure and HLA in healthy donors. Amplification used 60 Vbeta primers and 13 Jbeta primers. Data came from immunoSEQ multiplex PCR; TCRdb stores just in-frame clones and leaves some out. The table shows roughly 130,000 clones, with more than 60% occurring only once. Input material: PBMCs. All receptors derive from an older woman in good health and CMV-seronegative.

This clone was seen a few times. The chain carries TRBV18 and TRBJ1-4; 8 bases map to TRBD1. CDR1 and CDR2 from the germline V gene are KGHSH and LQKENI. The CDR3 is made up of 16 amino acids. V lost 6 bases to trimming and J lost 2 bases; unmatched junction nucleotides: 8. The CDR3 spells CASSRQGARTNEKLFF. Here the CDR3 DNA reads TGTGCCAGCTCGCGGCAGGGGGCGAGGACTAATGAAAAACTGTTTTTT.

This clone was observed a few times. The J gene is TRBJ2-7, the V gene TRBV11-2, with 9 bases that match TRBD2. V was clipped by 4 bases and J by 6 bases; unmatched bases: 7. This CDR3 has 14 residues. Germline lookup yields CDR1 SGHAT and CDR2 FQNNGV. The CDR3 bases are TGTGCCAGCAGCTCCTTAGCGGGAGTGGGCGAGCAGTACTTC. Translating it yields CASSSLAGVGEQYF.

This clone was seen more than once but under ten times. J is TRBJ1-5 and V is TRBV29-1; D is perhaps TRBD1 (5 bases). Germline V gene data show CDR1 as SQVTM and CDR2 as ANQGSEA. This CDR3 has 13 amino acids. Trimming stripped 4 bases from V and 5 bases from J, with 12 bases between. CDR3 nucleotide sequence: TGCAGCGTTGGACAGTCAAAGGATCAGCCCCAGCATTTT. It yields the protein CSVGQSKDQPQHF.

The chain has TRBV5-1 and TRBJ1-1; a possible D gene is TRBD1 (5 bases). V was trimmed by 0 bases and J by 0 bases, leaving 12 bases between them. There are 16 residues in the CDR3. Germline CDR1 reads SGHRS; CDR2 reads YFSETQ. The DNA of the CDR3 is TGCGCCAGCAGCTTGGGGGGCGGTATGGTGAACACTGAAGCTTTCTTT. Translation gives CASSLGGGMVNTEAFF. Supplemented by reference TRBV5-1 and TRBJ1-1, the full variable domain reads KAGVTQTPRYLIKTRGQQVTLSCSPISGHRSVSWYQQTPGQGLQFLFEYFSETQRNKGNFPGRFSGRQFSNSRSEMNVSTLELGDSALYLCASSLGGGMVNTEAFFGQGTRLTVV.

V and J are TRBV10-2 and TRBJ2-7, with TRBD2 as a possible D gene (6 bases). V gave up 0 bases and J gave up 5 bases, with 20 bases separating them. From germline, CDR1 is WSHSY and CDR2 SAAADI. There are 17 residues in the CDR3. CDR3 DNA: TGCGCCAGCAGTGAGTCGACTCCTGGGACTTTTGGTGACGAGCAGTACTTC. Translated, it gives CASSESTPGTFGDEQYF.

The chain is built from TRBV7-2 and TRBJ2-3, with TRBD2 matching 9 bases. The V segment lost 5 bases and the J segment 0 bases; nucleotides outside the gene matches: 15. The CDR3 sequence is 19 residues long. Germline loops: CDR1 SGHTA, CDR2 FQGNSA. The CDR3 DNA reads as TGTGCCAGCAGCGAAAGCCCGGGCGGGAGCGGGGGGAGCACAGATACGCAGTATTTT. Amino acid sequence: CASSESPGGSGGSTDTQYF.

This clone was detected a few times. This CDR3 is CASSLVGGYHEQYF. In DNA, the CDR3 is TGCGCCAGCAGCTTGGTGGGGGGGTACCACGAGCAGTACTTC. This chain links TRBV5-1 with TRBJ2-7, with TRBD2 identical over 7 bases. The ends lost 0 bases at V and 5 bases at J; junction bases unmatched: 5. This CDR3 region has 14 residues. Germline V gives CDR1 SGHRS, CDR2 YFSETQ. Combining the CDR3 with reference TRBV5-1 and TRBJ2-7 gives the whole variable domain KAGVTQTPRYLIKTRGQQVTLSCSPISGHRSVSWYQQTPGQGLQFLFEYFSETQRNKGNFPGRFSGRQFSNSRSEMNVSTLELGDSALYLCASSLVGGYHEQYFGPGTRLTVT.

The chain recombines TRBV10-3 with TRBJ1-3, with 9 bases fitting TRBD1. Germline values: CDR1 ENHRY, CDR2 SYGVKD. V was clipped by 3 bases and J by 2 bases; unmatched bases: 5. The CDR3 is 16 residues long. The CDR3 DNA reads as TGTGCCATCAGTGAAGGGGACAGGGTGACTGGAAACACCATATATTTT. This encodes CAISEGDRVTGNTIYF.

This chain connects TRBV29-1 to TRBJ1-2; perhaps TRBD1 as D (6 bases). CDR1 and CDR2 (germline): SQVTM, ANQGSEA. Trimming stripped 7 bases from V and 3 bases from J, with 15 bases between. This CDR3 is built from 13 residues. The CDR3 spells CSARGAGDYGYTF. The DNA of the CDR3 is TGCAGCGCCCGGGGGGCAGGGGACTATGGCTACACCTTC.

The chain uses TRBV7-8 and TRBJ2-1; TRBD1 matches 8 bases. Germline CDR1 and CDR2: SGHVS and FQNEAQ. The CDR3 has 19 residues. Trimming cost V 2 bases and J 0 bases; bases outside gene matches: 12. The CDR3 reads CASSLSRTGSSPSYNEQFF. CDR3 coding DNA: TGTGCCAGCAGCTTATCTAGGACAGGGAGCTCTCCCTCCTACAATGAGCAGTTCTTC.

V gene TRBV15 combines with J gene TRBJ2-7; 11 positions agree with TRBD1. The CDR3 length is 22 residues. Per germline, CDR1 LNHNV and CDR2 YYDKDF (reference sequence). The V gene end was trimmed by 1 base and the J gene end by 2 bases; junction bases not matched to a gene: 22. CDR3 nucleotides: TGTGCCACCAGCAGAGTGGGCTGGACAGGGGGCGCAACTAGCGGAGCCCCCTACGAGCAGTACTTC. Translated: CATSRVGWTGGATSGAPYEQYF.

V gene TRBV2 combines with J gene TRBJ2-7, with 7 bases that match TRBD1. Germline trimming cut 7 bases from V and 2 bases from J; bases unmatched to any gene: 8. Germline values: CDR1 SNHLY, CDR2 FYNNEI. CDR3 length: 14 residues. CDR3 in amino acids: CASTFQQGTYEQYF. The CDR3 nucleotides read TGTGCCAGCACCTTTCAACAGGGGACCTACGAGCAGTACTTC.

The V call is TRBV28, the J call TRBJ2-1; the D gene is possibly TRBD1 (6 bases). The germline V gene encodes CDR1 MDHEN and CDR2 SYDVKM. Trimming cost V 7 bases and J 6 bases, with 16 bases left between them. The CDR3 length is 14 residues. Here the CDR3 DNA reads TGTGCCAGCACCCGGGACAACCGGCCCAATGAGCAGTTCTTC. Translation gives CASTRDNRPNEQFF.

The chain employs TRBV11-2 and TRBJ2-3, with TRBD2 matching 8 bases. The CDR3 spans 16 residues. Germline values: CDR1 SGHAT, CDR2 FQNNGV. J was trimmed by 2 bases and V by 6 bases; bases with no gene match: 10. The CDR3 nucleotides read TGTGCCAGCAGACCCGGGCGGGGGGCGAACACAGATACGCAGTATTTT. Translating it yields CASRPGRGANTDTQYF. Supplemented by reference TRBV11-2 and TRBJ2-3, the full variable domain reads EAGVAQSPRYKIIEKRQSVAFWCNPISGHATLYWYQQILGQGPKLLIQFQNNGVVDDSQLPKDRFSAERLKGVDSTLKIQPAKLEDSAVYLCASRPGRGANTDTQYFGPGTRLTVL.

The V and J genes are TRBV5-1 and TRBJ2-3; TRBD2 matches 11 bases. This CDR3 is built from 12 residues. Looked up from germline, CDR1 is SGHRS and CDR2 is YFSETQ. V lost 7 bases, J lost 5 bases, and 0 bases stayed unmatched. The DNA for the CDR3 is TGCGCCAGCGGGACTAGCGGAGATACGCAGTATTTT. As protein: CASGTSGDTQYF.

In its sample, this clone was seen once. The chain has TRBV7-3 and TRBJ2-5, with a possible D match to TRBD2 (5 bases). V gave up 5 bases and J gave up 5 bases, with 12 bases separating them. From germline, CDR1 is SGHTA and CDR2 FQGTGA. This CDR3 has 13 residues. This CDR3 reads CASSPTGSETQYF. The CDR3 DNA is TGTGCCAGCAGCCCCACGGGGTCCGAGACCCAGTACTTC.

This clone was seen a few times. The chain carries TRBV4-2 and TRBJ2-1; 7 positions match TRBD1. The trim removed 1 base at V and 7 bases at J, leaving 10 bases unmatched. CDR1 is LGHNA, CDR2 YNFKEQ, per germline. The CDR3 contains 16 residues. The CDR3 sequence is CASSQGGTGDLNEQFF. CDR3 DNA sequence: TGTGCCAGCAGCCAAGGAGGTACAGGGGATCTGAATGAGCAGTTCTTC.

This clone was picked up a small number of times. Relative to the germline gene, one junction end is altered; a read error may explain this. V usage is TRBV7-9 and J usage is TRBJ1-3; a possible D gene is TRBD1 (6 bases). CDR1 is SEHNR and CDR2 is FQNEAQ in the germline V gene (reference sequence). The CDR3 contains 16 residues. CDR3 amino acids: CSSSLASRGAGNAIYF. The DNA for the CDR3 is TGTTCCAGCAGCTTAGCGTCCAGGGGTGCTGGAAACGCCATATATTTT. Full variable domain (remainder filled in from reference TRBV7-9 and TRBJ1-3): DTGVSQNPRHKITKRGQNVTFRCDPISEHNRLYWYRQTLGQGPEFLTYFQNEAQLEKSRLLSDRFSAERPKGSFSTLEIQRTEQGDSAMYLCSSSLASRGAGNAIYFGEGSWLTVV.

The chain recombines TRBV9 with TRBJ2-3; 8 nucleotides match TRBD2. This CDR3 has 16 amino acids. Germline CDR1 is SGDLS and CDR2 is YYNGEE. V shed 4 bases, J shed 0 bases, and the junction held 7 bases outside the gene matches. The CDR3 is CASSPRGGGSTDTQYF. For the CDR3, the DNA is TGTGCCAGCAGCCCCCGGGGGGGCGGGAGCACAGATACGCAGTATTTT.

V usage is TRBV6-4 and J usage is TRBJ1-4, with 10 nucleotides matching TRBD1. Trimming cost V 5 bases and J 7 bases; bases outside gene matches: 7. The CDR3 is 15 amino acids. Germline loops: CDR1 MRHNA, CDR2 SNTAGT. The chain's CDR3 is CASSSRTGGGEKLFF. The CDR3 nucleotides are TGTGCCAGCAGTTCCCGGACAGGGGGAGGTGAAAAACTGTTTTTT.

For the CDR3, the DNA is TGTGCCACCAGGCGACAGGGCGGGAACCAAGAGACCCAGTACTTC. Translation: CATRRQGGNQETQYF. The genes are TRBV15 and TRBJ2-5; a possible D gene is TRBD1 (7 bases). The germline V and J ends were trimmed by 6 bases and 0 bases, with 14 bases remaining between them. The germline gives CDR1 LNHNV, CDR2 YYDKDF (reference sequence). The CDR3 has 15 residues.

The J gene is TRBJ2-7, the V gene TRBV7-2; TRBD2 matches at 9 bases. Trimming took 7 bases from V and 6 from J; bases not matched to a gene: 7. The germline V gene encodes CDR1 SGHTA and CDR2 FQGNSA. The CDR3 runs 13 residues. CDR3 sequence: CASKVAGESEQYF. Written as DNA, the CDR3 is TGTGCCAGCAAGGTAGCGGGAGAGAGCGAGCAGTACTTC. Supplemented by reference TRBV7-2 and TRBJ2-7, the full variable domain reads GAGVSQSPSNKVTEKGKDVELRCDPISGHTALYWYRQSLGQGLEFLIYFQGNSAPDKSGLPSDRFSAERTGGSVSTLTIQRTQQEDSAVYLCASKVAGESEQYFGPGTRLTVT.

This clone occurred a few times. The DNA for the CDR3 is TGCGCCAGCAGCCAAGCGACAGGGTTCTACGAGCAGTACTTC. Translating it yields CASSQATGFYEQYF. This sequence joins TRBV4-3 and TRBJ2-7, with TRBD1 matching over 7 bases. The junction had 3 bases not matched to a gene; V was cut back by 1 base and J by 3 bases. This CDR3 contains 14 residues. Germline loops: CDR1 LGHNA, CDR2 YSLEER.

This clone came up a few times. V and J are TRBV2 and TRBJ2-7; D not resolved. The CDR3 is made up of 13 amino acids. The ends were cut back, 5 bases at V and 6 bases at J, with 14 bases in the middle. The germline gives CDR1 SNHLY, CDR2 FYNNEI. The CDR3 sequence is CASSIDTRSEQYF. CDR3 nucleotide sequence: TGTGCCAGCAGTATAGACACCCGTAGCGAGCAGTACTTC.

The chain couples TRBV10-3 to TRBJ2-2; weak D call: TRBD2 (5 bases). Trimming cost V 11 bases and J 4 bases, with 14 bases left between them. The CDR3 contains 13 residues. Germline CDR1 and CDR2: ENHRY and SYGVKD. The chain's CDR3 is CASGKPGTGELFF. The CDR3 nucleotides read TGTGCCTCGGGAAAGCCGGGCACCGGGGAGCTGTTTTTT.

This sequence joins TRBV5-5 and TRBJ1-1; D gene uncertain. The CDR3 is 13 residues long. V lost 3 bases and J lost 8, with 14 bases in between. Germline V CDR1 and CDR2: SGHKS, YYEKEE (reference sequence). The chain's CDR3 is CASSSNPQSEAFF. The CDR3 DNA reads TGTGCCAGCAGCTCCAACCCACAGAGCGAAGCTTTCTTT.

In this sample, this clone turned up a few times. V and J are TRBV27 and TRBJ2-2; TRBD2 agrees at 7 bases. Germline V gene sequence: CDR1 MNHEY, CDR2 SMNVEV (reference sequence). V trimming: 4 bases; J trimming: 6 bases; junction bases outside the gene matches: 14. This CDR3 has 17 residues. The CDR3 reads CASSSLGGGPLPGELFF. DNA for the CDR3: TGTGCCAGCAGTTCCCTTGGGGGAGGGCCCCTGCCCGGGGAGCTGTTTTTT.

This clone was detected only once. V and J are TRBV4-1 and TRBJ2-5; 7 positions agree with TRBD2. V dropped 1 base and J dropped 4; count of bases not matched to a gene: 9. This CDR3 comprises 16 residues. Looked up from germline, CDR1 is MGHRA and CDR2 is YSYEKL. The CDR3 DNA follows: TGCGCCAGCAGCCAAGGTCAGGGCGGGGGAGCAGAGACCCAGTACTTC. It codes for CASSQGQGGGAETQYF.

This clone is a singleton in its sample. The V call is TRBV6-5, the J call TRBJ1-5; the match to TRBD1 covers 7 bases. Looked up from germline, CDR1 is MNHEY and CDR2 is SVGAGI. With 6 bases clipped from V and 4 bases from J, the junction kept 3 bases outside the gene matches. CDR3 length: 13 amino acids. CDR3 nucleotide sequence: TGTGCCAGCAGCCCGACAGGGAATCAGCCCCAGCATTTT. Translation gives CASSPTGNQPQHF.

This rearrangement joins TRBV27 to TRBJ2-7, with 12 bases identical to TRBD2. The junction had 14 bases not matched to a gene; V was cut back by 5 bases and J by 6 bases. The CDR3 has 17 residues. In germline, CDR1 is MNHEY, CDR2 SMNVEV (reference sequence). In nucleotides, the CDR3 is TGTGCCAGCAGTGGGGCTAGCGGGAGGGGGGCCCTTTCCGAGCAGTACTTC. This sequence encodes CASSGASGRGALSEQYF.